These 11 T cell receptor beta chains originate from one sample sequenced in a study of cytomegalovirus exposure and HLA in healthy donors. PCR amplification relied on 60 Vbeta primers (plus 13 Jbeta primers). Generated by immunoSEQ multiplex PCR, the TCRdb table keeps only in-frame clones and is missing some. The sample consists of under 110,000 clones, approximately 80% of them appearing once. Material for sequencing was PBMCs. The receptors originated from a man in his 60s in good health and CMV-seronegative.

V is TRBV11-2 and J is TRBJ1-1; TRBD1 is a possible D gene (5 bases). The CDR3 covers 14 residues. Trimming stripped 5 bases from V and 0 bases from J, with 10 bases between. Germline V lookup: CDR1 SGHAT, CDR2 FQNNGV. CDR3 nucleotide sequence: TGTGCCAGCAGCCTCGGGGGGGTGAACACTGAAGCTTTCTTT. Amino acids: CASSLGGVNTEAFF.

This clone has just one count. The chain has TRBV7-6 and TRBJ2-1, with a weak D call TRBD2 (6 bases). V was trimmed by 5 bases and J by 8 bases, leaving 19 bases between them. This CDR3 is 15 amino acids long. Germline V gene lookup returns CDR1 SGHVS and CDR2 FNYEAQ. The CDR3 nucleotides read TGTGCCAGCAGCGAGGGACTGCCGCCCAGGGATGAGCAGTTCTTC. Encoded protein: CASSEGLPPRDEQFF.

This clone was detected only a few times. The chain's CDR3 is CASSFQGIAYNEQFF. The CDR3 DNA follows: TGTGCCAGCAGCTTCCAGGGGATCGCCTACAATGAGCAGTTCTTC. The chain recombines TRBV5-8 with TRBJ2-1; D might be TRBD1 (6 bases). Germline-derived CDR1 and CDR2 are SGHTS and YDEGEE. V was clipped by 2 bases and J by 2 bases, with 11 bases between them. The CDR3 is 15 residues long. Full variable domain (rest looked up from reference TRBV5-8 and TRBJ2-1): EAGVTQSPTHLIKTRGQQATLRCSPISGHTSVYWYQQALGLGLQFLLWYDEGEERNRGNFPPRFSGRQFPNYSSELNVNALELEDSALYLCASSFQGIAYNEQFFGPGTRLTVL.

This sequence joins TRBV5-1 and TRBJ2-1; 11 bases match TRBD2. V shed 1 base and J 6 bases; nucleotides not matched to a gene: 3. Germline V gene sequence: CDR1 SGHRS, CDR2 YFSETQ. The CDR3 consists of 15 residues. CDR3 bases: TGCGCCAGCAGCTTGACGGGGACTAGCGGCAATGAGCAGTTCTTC. This gives the protein CASSLTGTSGNEQFF.

This chain uses TRBV5-1 with TRBJ2-5; 9 bases map to TRBD2. With 1 base clipped from V and 4 bases from J, the junction kept 5 bases outside the gene matches. Per the germline V gene, CDR1 is SGHRS and CDR2 is YFSETQ. The CDR3 is 15 residues long. CDR3 bases: TGCGCCAGCAGCTTGTCAGCGGGGGGCCCAGAGACCCAGTACTTC. Protein sequence: CASSLSAGGPETQYF.

The chain has TRBV18 and TRBJ1-2, with D possibly matching TRBD1 (5 bases). The CDR3 sequence is 13 residues long. Germline V gene data show CDR1 as KGHSH and CDR2 as LQKENI. Trimming stripped 3 bases from V and 8 bases from J, with 13 bases between. This chain's CDR3 is CASSPGLGLGYTF. CDR3 DNA sequence: TGTGCCAGCTCACCGGGACTGGGGTTGGGCTACACCTTC.

The genes are TRBV28 and TRBJ1-4; possible D gene TRBD1, 6 bases. The germline V and J ends were trimmed by 10 bases and 3 bases, with 12 bases remaining between them. CDR3 length: 13 amino acids. The germline V gene encodes CDR1 MDHEN and CDR2 SYDVKM. The CDR3, as DNA: TGTGCCATCTCAGGGGAATCTAATGAAAAACTGTTTTTT. Its protein product is CAISGESNEKLFF.

The chain couples TRBV28 to TRBJ2-5; a weak D match, TRBD1 (5 bases). The CDR3 has 13 residues. Germline lookup yields CDR1 MDHEN and CDR2 SYDVKM. V lost 8 bases, J lost 5 bases, and 15 bases lay in between. The CDR3 is CASGKTVPETQYF. Written as DNA, the CDR3 is TGTGCCAGCGGCAAGACAGTCCCGGAGACCCAGTACTTC.

The chain carries TRBV29-1 and TRBJ2-1; TRBD1 agrees at 8 bases. Germline CDR1 SQVTM, CDR2 ANQGSEA. Trimming at V came to 6 bases and at J to 8 bases, leaving 9 bases not matched to a gene. The length of the CDR3 is 13 residues. CDR3 in DNA: TGCAGCGTCGCAGGGGGCGAATCTTATGAGCAGTTCTTC. Its translation is CSVAGGESYEQFF.

The DNA of the CDR3 is TGTGCCAGCTCACCACCGAGCGATAACACTGAAGCTTTCTTT. Amino acids: CASSPPSDNTEAFF. The chain links TRBV18 to TRBJ1-1; D gene uncertain. Germline CDR1 and CDR2: KGHSH and LQKENI. The CDR3 sequence is 14 residues long. The V and J ends lost 0 bases and 2 bases respectively, with 7 bases between them.

V gene TRBV21-1 combines with J gene TRBJ1-5. TRBV21-1 is listed as a pseudogene. The CDR3 is 16 residues long. CDR3 sequence: CASSKGREGPNQPQHF. Written as DNA, the CDR3 is TGTGCCAGCAGCAAAGGTAGGGAGGGGCCCAATCAGCCCCAGCATTTT.